A selection of T cell receptor beta chains follows, all from one sample in a study of blood T cell repertoires in COVID-19. TCRdb keeps only in-frame clones here, not all; method: immunoSEQ multiplex PCR. The sample records approximately 250,000 clones, 83% being singletons. The sequenced sample consisted of peripheral blood. The receptors stem from a human donor in a cohort sampled during active COVID-19. Each CDR3 is given without its conserved first and last residue.

>TRBV10-3
AISDRPGENTGELF
>TRBV11-2
ASTPTPGWEETQY
>TRBV7-3
ASSLNPRGVDEQY
>TRBV19
ASSIKLARDEQY
>TRBV19
ASSIDTRRQF
>TRBV10-3
AISESRTGSSYEQY
>TRBV7-2
ASSPSPPGLNQPQH
>TRBV15
ATSRDLRTGDQETQY
>TRBV6-5
ASSTHPGTVNEQF
>TRBV29-1
SVEETRGATEAF
>TRBV20-1
SASAGTGGRETQY
>TRBV19
ASSIYRTGGNQPQH
>TRBV5-1
ASSLSGTSTDTQY
>TRBV5-1
ASSKTSGVVNYEQY
>TRBV28
ASSLRGGMDTQY
>TRBV7-2
ASSSTWPAF
>TRBV5-1
ASKIAGMNTEAF
>TRBV19
ASSIQTETNYGYT
>TRBV29-1
SVERQGNTEAF
>TRBV29-1
SVEGGDGTYEQY
>TRBV11-2
ASSLDAGGGSPLH
>TRBV5-1
ASSRQGTVNQPQH
>TRBV5-1
ASSLTGGYTYEQY
>TRBV18
ASSPGSRGNYGYT
>TRBV24-1
ATSDIGGLAANNEQF
>TRBV7-2
ASSLVSGNTIY
>TRBV5-1
ASSPTGNSYNEQF
>TRBV5-1
ASSPGQGATQY
>TRBV7-9
ASSWGGSRLNTEAF
>TRBV3-1/TRBV3-2
ASSQDRSSPLH
>TRBV27
ASRTGTSLYEQY
>TRBV19
ASSVSRDRQETQY
>TRBV27
ASSLSGGQGLIEQF
>TRBV27
ASRNSQGNYNSPLH
>TRBV3-1/TRBV3-2
ASSQTGIRTDTQY
>TRBV2
ASSEALVAYGAGGHEQY
>TRBV15
ATSRDRQGLGNTIY
>TRBV28
ASRPRVQPQH
>TRBV11-2
ASSLGTGASDTQY
>TRBV4-2
ASSQTGVLLHEQF
>TRBV11-3
ASSARTGGITGELF
>TRBV28
ASSLRQGLEKLF
>TRBV7-6
ASSLSGAGYNEQF
>TRBV18
ASSPPIRLYGYT
>TRBV6-6
ASSQGQGDLY